Shown below are 5 T cell receptor beta chains from a single sample sequenced in a study of graft-versus-host responses after intestinal transplantation. Sequencing used immunoSEQ multiplex PCR; TCRdb keeps in-frame clones, though not all of them. The table records tens of thousands of clones, 85% to 95% of them present only once. These receptors' antigens are unknown. Here the sequenced sample was unstimulated CD4+ T cells sorted from spleen or lymph node cells, taken before transplant. The receptors derive from a human donor who was the organ donor for an intestinal transplant.

This chain links TRBV5-5 with TRBJ1-1; D is unresolved. The V gene's germline CDR1 is SGHKS and CDR2 YYEKEE (reference sequence). Deletions cut 1 base from V and 6 bases from J, with 10 bases between. CDR3 length: 13 residues. The CDR3 DNA reads TGTGCCAGCAGCTTGTTGGCGGCCGCTGAAGCTTTCTTT. Translating it yields CASSLLAAAEAFF.

V gene TRBV6-1 combines with J gene TRBJ2-7; 12 nucleotides agree with TRBD1. The CDR3 has 14 amino acids. Trimming at V came to 6 bases and at J to 6 bases, leaving 6 bases not matched to a gene. Per germline, CDR1 MNHNS and CDR2 SASEGT. CDR3 in amino acids: CASRGQGALSEQYF. The CDR3 nucleotides are TGTGCCAGCAGGGGACAGGGGGCGTTATCCGAGCAGTACTTC.

This chain joins TRBV27 and TRBJ2-3; D ambiguous. Between the trimmed V and J ends, which lost 3 bases and 2 bases, there was a span of 15 bases. The CDR3 covers 16 residues. Germline-derived CDR1 and CDR2 are MNHEY and SMNVEV (reference sequence). CDR3: CASSFLFGQITDTQYF. The CDR3 coding sequence is TGTGCCAGCAGTTTCTTGTTCGGGCAGATCACAGATACGCAGTATTTT.

This clone turned up a few times. The chain combines TRBV7-9 with TRBJ1-5; D is possibly TRBD1 (5 bases). Germline V CDR1 and CDR2: SEHNR, FQNEAQ (reference sequence). The V end lost 1 base, the J end lost 2 bases, and 9 bases lay between the germline ends. The CDR3 runs 15 residues. Written as DNA, the CDR3 is TGTGCCAGCAGCTTAGGGGGGGGAGGCAATCAGCCCCAGCATTTT. Its protein product is CASSLGGGGNQPQHF. The full variable domain, in which reference TRBV7-9 and TRBJ1-5 provide the parts outside the CDR3, is DTGVSQNPRHKITKRGQNVTFRCDPISEHNRLYWYRQTLGQGPEFLTYFQNEAQLEKSRLLSDRFSAERPKGSFSTLEIQRTEQGDSAMYLCASSLGGGGNQPQHFGDGTRLSIL.

The chain links TRBV2 to TRBJ2-7, with D possibly called TRBD1 or TRBD2 (5 bases each). V gave up 8 bases and J gave up 4 bases, with 15 bases separating them. Germline V gene lookup returns CDR1 SNHLY and CDR2 FYNNEI. The CDR3 consists of 13 residues. The CDR3 is CASCRDGQYEQYF. The CDR3 DNA reads as TGTGCCAGCTGCCGGGACGGACAATACGAGCAGTACTTC. Looking up the rest from reference TRBV2 and TRBJ2-7 gives the full variable domain: EPEVTQTPSHQVTQMGQEVILRCVPISNHLYFYWYRQILGQKVEFLVSFYNNEISEKSEIFDDQFSVERPDGSNFTLKIRSTKLEDSAMYFCASCRDGQYEQYFGPGTRLTVT.